These 26 T cell receptor beta chains were sequenced from one sample in a study of glioma-infiltrating T cells after dendritic cell vaccination. The table came from immunoSEQ multiplex PCR; TCRdb's copy has only in-frame clones and leaves some out. This table has about 92,000 clones, approximately 90% appearing once. Sequenced here: blood, sampled before dendritic cell vaccination. These receptors were collected from a human donor with glioblastoma.

This chain uses TRBV7-2 with TRBJ2-7; a possible D gene is TRBD2 (7 bases). The germline V gene has CDR1 SGHTA and CDR2 FQGNSA. Deletions cut 1 base from V and 4 bases from J, with 11 bases between. This CDR3 region has 14 residues. The CDR3, as DNA: TGTGCCAGCAGCTTAGGGGGGGGCGGTTACGAGCAGTACTTC. Its translation: CASSLGGGGYEQYF.

This clone was seen more than once but under ten times. The chain recombines TRBV9 with TRBJ1-1; tentative D call: TRBD1 (5 bases). The CDR3 has 16 residues. V lost 0 bases, J lost 4 bases, and 16 bases lay in between. Looked up from germline, CDR1 is SGDLS and CDR2 is YYNGEE. The CDR3 region is CASSVGPLSGFTEAFF. In DNA form, the CDR3 reads TGTGCCAGCAGCGTAGGTCCCCTCTCAGGGTTCACTGAAGCTTTCTTT.

The genes are TRBV4-1 and TRBJ2-7, with TRBD1 identical over 9 bases. J lost 6 bases, V lost 1 base, and 4 bases had no gene match. The CDR3 has 14 amino acids. The germline CDR1 and CDR2 sequences are MGHRA and YSYEKL. The CDR3 here is CASSQGQGVSEQYF. For the CDR3, the DNA is TGCGCCAGCAGCCAAGGACAGGGGGTAAGCGAGCAGTACTTC.

The chain has TRBV28 and TRBJ1-2, with TRBD1 matching over 8 bases. Losses at the gene ends were 6 bases for V and 13 bases for J; bases not matched to a gene: 19. The CDR3 runs 15 residues. Germline CDR1 and CDR2: MDHEN and SYDVKM. CDR3 loop: CASRETGVNTYAATF. The CDR3 bases are TGTGCCAGCAGGGAGACAGGGGTGAACACGTATGCCGCCACCTTC.

The chain's CDR3 is CASSAWTENTEAFF. The CDR3 coding sequence is TGTGCCAGCAGCGCCTGGACAGAGAACACTGAAGCTTTCTTT. The genes are TRBV9 and TRBJ1-1, with D perhaps TRBD1 (6 bases). This CDR3 spans 14 amino acids. Germline lookup yields CDR1 SGDLS and CDR2 YYNGEE. Trimming left V 3 bases short and J 1 base short, with 10 bases between. The full variable domain, rest sourced from reference TRBV9 and TRBJ1-1, is DSGVTQTPKHLITATGQRVTLRCSPRSGDLSVYWYQQSLDQGLQFLIQYYNGEERAKGNILERFSAQQFPDLHSELNLSSLELGDSALYFCASSAWTENTEAFFGQGTRLTVV.

This chain's CDR3 is CASSERGQKATGNTIYF. For the CDR3, the DNA is TGTGCCAGCAGTGAAAGGGGACAGAAAGCCACTGGAAACACCATATATTTT. The chain recombines TRBV25-1 with TRBJ1-3; 7 bases map to TRBD1. CDR1 is MGHDK and CDR2 is SYGVNS in the germline V gene. The CDR3 has 17 amino acids. Trimming cost V 2 bases and J 2 bases; bases outside gene matches: 9.

The CDR3 is CAISESSSLEGRETQYF. The CDR3 DNA is TGTGCCATCAGTGAGTCATCGTCGCTCGAGGGGAGGGAGACCCAGTACTTC. The chain combines TRBV10-3 with TRBJ2-5; D might be TRBD2 (6 bases). Per germline, CDR1 ENHRY and CDR2 SYGVKD. V was trimmed by 0 bases and J by 5 bases, leaving 19 bases between them. The CDR3 length is 17 residues.

This clone was observed a few times. The rearrangement links TRBV9 to TRBJ1-1, with D hard to call. The CDR3 runs to 14 residues. Germline V gives CDR1 SGDLS, CDR2 YYNGEE. V was pared by 3 bases and J by 2 bases, with 11 bases between. This CDR3 is CASSDVFSNTEAFF. CDR3 in DNA: TGTGCCAGCAGCGATGTATTTTCCAACACTGAAGCTTTCTTT.

The V and J genes are TRBV5-5 and TRBJ1-2; D gene ambiguous. Trimming shortened V by 0 bases and J by 9 bases, and 18 bases separated the two germline ends. CDR3 length equals 15 residues. CDR1 and CDR2 from the germline V gene are SGHKS and YYEKEE (reference sequence). DNA of the CDR3: TGTGCCAGCAGCTTGGCCGTTGGTGATCCGGGAAGCTACACCTTC. Its translation is CASSLAVGDPGSYTF.

The chain carries TRBV27 and TRBJ2-7; a weak D match, TRBD1 (6 bases). Germline V gene sequence: CDR1 MNHEY, CDR2 SMNVEV (reference sequence). The V gene lost 5 bases and the J gene lost 0 bases, with 11 bases spanning the gap. This CDR3 spans 14 amino acids. The CDR3 loop is CASSVLQGSYEQYF. For the CDR3, the DNA is TGTGCCAGCAGTGTTCTACAGGGCTCCTACGAGCAGTACTTC.

The chain combines TRBV5-1 with TRBJ1-2; D is uncertain. The CDR3 extends over 15 amino acids. V gave up 4 bases and J gave up 2 bases, with 15 bases separating them. Germline V lookup: CDR1 SGHRS, CDR2 YFSETQ. Here the CDR3 reads CASSKEGNGNYGYTF. The CDR3 DNA sequence: TGCGCCAGCAGCAAAGAGGGTAACGGGAACTATGGCTACACCTTC. The complete variable domain, with remaining parts taken from reference TRBV5-1 and TRBJ1-2, reads KAGVTQTPRYLIKTRGQQVTLSCSPISGHRSVSWYQQTPGQGLQFLFEYFSETQRNKGNFPGRFSGRQFSNSRSEMNVSTLELGDSALYLCASSKEGNGNYGYTFGSGTRLTVV.

The genes are TRBV6-5 and TRBJ1-2, with D unclear. V was trimmed by 1 base and J by 3 bases, leaving 12 bases between them. Germline CDR1 reads MNHEY; CDR2 reads SVGAGI. The CDR3 extends over 15 amino acids. The CDR3 sequence: CASSYYSAGYYGYTF. For the CDR3, the DNA is TGTGCCAGCAGTTACTATTCCGCGGGGTACTATGGCTACACCTTC.

This chain joins TRBV14 and TRBJ2-5; tentative D call: TRBD1 (5 bases). The CDR3 spans 15 residues. The V end lost 3 bases, the J end lost 9 bases, and 20 bases lay between the germline ends. Looked up from germline, CDR1 is SGHDN and CDR2 is FVKESK. CDR3 loop: CASSHLRTTVEAQYF. As DNA, the CDR3 is TGTGCCAGCAGCCACCTCAGGACAACGGTCGAGGCCCAGTACTTC.

This clone occurred a few times. The V and J genes are TRBV7-3 and TRBJ2-1; TRBD2 matches 9 bases. Trimming at V came to 1 base and at J to 3 bases, leaving 7 bases not matched to a gene. Germline V lookup: CDR1 SGHTA, CDR2 FQGTGA. This CDR3 contains 17 residues. CDR3 in DNA: TGTGCCAGCAGCTTAATGATGGCGGGGGGGTTCTACAATGAGCAGTTCTTC. Translation gives CASSLMMAGGFYNEQFF.

The chain joins TRBV30 to TRBJ1-5; D is uncertain. This CDR3 is 14 amino acids long. With 1 base removed from V and 1 base from J, the gap between germline ends came to 8 bases. From germline, CDR1 is GTSNPN and CDR2 SVGIG (reference sequence). CDR3 protein: CAWSAGLSNQPQHF. The DNA of the CDR3 is TGTGCCTGGAGTGCGGGGTTGAGCAATCAGCCCCAGCATTTT.

The chain couples TRBV5-4 to TRBJ2-1; TRBD2 matches 11 bases. Per germline, CDR1 SGHNT and CDR2 YYREEE (reference sequence). The CDR3 runs to 16 residues. With 4 bases clipped from V and 8 bases from J, the junction kept 11 bases outside the gene matches. Here the CDR3 DNA reads TGTGCCAGCAGCCCGGGCACAACTAGCGGGAGTGATGAGCAGTTCTTC. Translated, it gives CASSPGTTSGSDEQFF.

In its sample, this clone was seen a few times. The CDR3 loop reads CAWSFSGGNQPQHF. CDR3 DNA sequence: TGTGCCTGGAGTTTCTCAGGGGGCAATCAGCCCCAGCATTTT. V gene TRBV30 combines with J gene TRBJ1-5; the D gene is possibly TRBD1 (6 bases). The CDR3 length is 14 residues. V lost 2 bases and J 2 bases, leaving 10 bases between the germline ends. Germline V CDR1 and CDR2: GTSNPN, SVGIG (reference sequence).

Points on this clone: A read error may produce the germline difference seen at one junction end. The chain combines TRBV28 with TRBJ1-2; D is possibly TRBD1 (5 bases). From germline, CDR1 is MDHEN and CDR2 SYDVKM. The CDR3 has 14 residues. CDR3 residues: CASSFEAGRRGYTF. CDR3 bases: TGTGCTAGCAGTTTTGAAGCGGGACGGCGCGGCTACACCTTC.

The chain uses TRBV6-6 and TRBJ1-5, with 7 bases that match TRBD1. CDR3 size: 12 residues. V lost 4 bases and J lost 6; bases outside the gene matches: 0. The germline V gene has CDR1 MNHNY and CDR2 SVGAGI (reference sequence). The CDR3, as DNA: TGTGCCAGCAGTTCAGGGGGTCAGCCCCAGCATTTT. This gives the protein CASSSGGQPQHF.

The chain uses TRBV2 and TRBJ2-7, with a tentative D call TRBD2 (5 bases). Germline CDR1 reads SNHLY; CDR2 reads FYNNEI. The CDR3 runs 11 residues. Deletions cut 7 bases from V and 3 bases from J, with 7 bases between. In nucleotides, the CDR3 is TGTGCCAGCACGGCGGGCTACGAGCAGTACTTC. Protein: CASTAGYEQYF.

The J gene is TRBJ2-7, the V gene TRBV27; 9 positions match TRBD1. The V and J ends lost 3 bases and 6 bases, in that order; junction bases with no gene match: 6. CDR3 length: 14 residues. Germline lookup yields CDR1 MNHEY and CDR2 SMNVEV (reference sequence). CDR3 coding DNA: TGTGCCAGCAGTTTCCGGGACAGGGCTCTCGAGCAGTACTTC. This encodes CASSFRDRALEQYF.

The J gene is TRBJ2-3, the V gene TRBV27; the D is unclear. This CDR3 region has 14 residues. CDR1 MNHEY and CDR2 SMNVEV come from the germline V gene (reference sequence). V lost 1 base, J lost 1 base, and 6 bases lay in between. CDR3 residues: CASSLLAGTDTQYF. The CDR3 DNA reads TGTGCCAGCAGTTTATTGGCCGGCACAGATACGCAGTATTTT.

The table lists this clone with a count of one. This sequence joins TRBV6-5 and TRBJ2-1; maybe TRBD2 (6 bases). This CDR3 has 14 residues. Between the trimmed V and J ends, which lost 5 bases and 5 bases, there was a span of 13 bases. Looked up from germline, CDR1 is MNHEY and CDR2 is SVGAGI. The CDR3 sequence: CASSKLSGDNEQFF. In nucleotides, the CDR3 is TGTGCCAGCAGTAAACTTAGCGGAGACAATGAGCAGTTCTTC.

CDR3 sequence reads: CASSSGTRSGNEQFF. The CDR3 bases are TGCGCCAGCAGCTCCGGGACTAGATCTGGCAATGAGCAGTTCTTC. V gene TRBV5-1 combines with J gene TRBJ2-1, with 8 bases lining up with TRBD2. V lost 3 bases to trimming and J lost 6 bases; unmatched junction nucleotides: 8. CDR3 length: 15 amino acids. CDR1 and CDR2 from the germline V gene are SGHRS and YFSETQ.

This rearrangement joins TRBV7-6 to TRBJ2-5, with a weak D call TRBD2 (6 bases). The ends were cut back, 5 bases at V and 2 bases at J, with 15 bases in the middle. From germline, CDR1 is SGHVS and CDR2 FNYEAQ. The CDR3 is made up of 15 amino acids. The CDR3 is CASSRRLGPQETQYF. In DNA form, the CDR3 reads TGTGCCAGCAGCAGGAGACTAGGACCACAAGAGACCCAGTACTTC.

The chain has TRBV6-5 and TRBJ2-2; 9 bases are a match to TRBD2. CDR3 size: 16 residues. Germline loops: CDR1 MNHEY, CDR2 SVGAGI. V shed 0 bases and J 6 bases; nucleotides not matched to a gene: 5. The DNA of the CDR3 is TGTGCCAGCAGTTACTCTAGCGGGAGTACAGCCGGGGAGCTGTTTTTT. This translates into CASSYSSGSTAGELFF.